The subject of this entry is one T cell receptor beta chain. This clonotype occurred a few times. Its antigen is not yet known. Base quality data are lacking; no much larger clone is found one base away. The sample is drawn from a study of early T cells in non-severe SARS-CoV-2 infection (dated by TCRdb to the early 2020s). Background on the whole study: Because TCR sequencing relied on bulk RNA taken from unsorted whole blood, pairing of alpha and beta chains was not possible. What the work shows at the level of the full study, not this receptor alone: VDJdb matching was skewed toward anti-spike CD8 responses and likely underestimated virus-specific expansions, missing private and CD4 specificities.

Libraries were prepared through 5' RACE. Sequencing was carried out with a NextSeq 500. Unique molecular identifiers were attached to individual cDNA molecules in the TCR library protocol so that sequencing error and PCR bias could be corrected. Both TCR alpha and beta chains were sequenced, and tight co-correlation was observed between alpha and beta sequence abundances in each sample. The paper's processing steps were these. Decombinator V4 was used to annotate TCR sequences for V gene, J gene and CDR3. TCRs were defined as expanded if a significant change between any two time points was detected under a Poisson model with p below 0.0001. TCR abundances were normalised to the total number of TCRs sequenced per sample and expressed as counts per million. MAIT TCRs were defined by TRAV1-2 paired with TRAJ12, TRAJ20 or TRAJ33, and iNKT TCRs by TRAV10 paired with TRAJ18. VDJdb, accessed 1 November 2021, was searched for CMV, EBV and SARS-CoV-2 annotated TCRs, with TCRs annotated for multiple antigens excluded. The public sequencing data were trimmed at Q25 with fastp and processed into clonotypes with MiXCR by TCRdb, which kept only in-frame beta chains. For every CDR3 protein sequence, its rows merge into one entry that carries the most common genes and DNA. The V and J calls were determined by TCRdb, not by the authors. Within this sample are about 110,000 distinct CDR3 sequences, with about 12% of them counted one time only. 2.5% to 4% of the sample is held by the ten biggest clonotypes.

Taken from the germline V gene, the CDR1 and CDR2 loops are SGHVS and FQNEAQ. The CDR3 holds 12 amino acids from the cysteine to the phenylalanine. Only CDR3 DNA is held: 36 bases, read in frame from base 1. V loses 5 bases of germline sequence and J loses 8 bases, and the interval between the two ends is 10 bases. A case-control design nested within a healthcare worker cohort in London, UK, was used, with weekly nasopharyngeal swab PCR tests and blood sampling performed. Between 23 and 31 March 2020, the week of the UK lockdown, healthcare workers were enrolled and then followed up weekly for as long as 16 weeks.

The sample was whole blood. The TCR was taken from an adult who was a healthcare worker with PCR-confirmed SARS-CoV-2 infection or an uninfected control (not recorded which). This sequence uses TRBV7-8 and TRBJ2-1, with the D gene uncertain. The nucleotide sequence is TGTGCCAGCAGCACCCCCAGCTATGAGCAGTTCTTC. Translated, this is CASSTPSYEQFF.